Listed here are 31 T cell receptor beta chains from one sample, sequenced in a study of blood T cell repertoires in COVID-19. Data came from immunoSEQ multiplex PCR; TCRdb stores just in-frame clones and leaves some out. The profile shows hundreds of thousands of clones, 86% of them singletons. The sample was peripheral blood. The receptors come from a woman of 80 years or more with COVID-19, enrolled during active disease.

The table lists this clone with a few counts. This chain links TRBV12-3 or TRBV12-4 with TRBJ2-1; 7 bases align to TRBD1. With 5 bases clipped from V and 9 bases from J, the junction kept 4 bases outside the gene matches. The CDR3 sequence is 12 residues long. The CDR3 spells CASSDRVGEQFF. As DNA, the CDR3 is TGTGCCAGCAGTGACAGGGTTGGTGAGCAGTTCTTC.

This rearrangement joins TRBV10-3 to TRBJ2-1; 13 positions match TRBD2. Trimming removed 4 bases from V and 3 bases from J; junction bases left unmatched: 12. This CDR3 spans 19 amino acids. From germline, CDR1 is ENHRY and CDR2 SYGVKD. Here the CDR3 DNA reads TGTGCCATCAGTGGACGGCGGGGGACTAGCGGGGTGTACTACAATGAGCAGTTCTTC. This sequence encodes CAISGRRGTSGVYYNEQFF.

The rearrangement links TRBV7-9 to TRBJ1-4; 10 bases are shared with TRBD1. This CDR3 contains 14 residues. The J segment lost 7 bases and the V segment lost 5 bases, leaving 4 bases of the junction unmatched. Per germline, CDR1 SEHNR and CDR2 FQNEAQ (reference sequence). As DNA, the CDR3 is TGTGCCAGCAGCCGGGGACAGGGGACTGAAAAACTGTTTTTT. Its protein product is CASSRGQGTEKLFF.

V is TRBV5-5 and J is TRBJ2-2; the match to TRBD2 covers 11 bases. The CDR3 totals 18 residues. From germline, CDR1 is SGHKS and CDR2 YYEKEE (reference sequence). V trimming: 0 bases; J trimming: 0 bases; junction bases outside the gene matches: 4. The CDR3 here is CASSLALAGAPNTGELFF. The CDR3 bases are TGTGCCAGCAGCTTGGCACTAGCGGGGGCCCCGAACACCGGGGAGCTGTTTTTT. Using reference TRBV5-5 and TRBJ2-2 for the parts outside the CDR3, the full variable domain is DAGVTQSPTHLIKTRGQQVTLRCSPISGHKSVSWYQQVLGQGPQFIFQYYEKEERGRGNFPDRFSARQFPNYSSELNVNALLLGDSALYLCASSLALAGAPNTGELFFGEGSRLTVL.

The gene calls are TRBV2 and TRBJ1-4, with TRBD1 as a possible D gene (5 bases). Trimming took off 6 bases at V and 3 bases at J, with 14 bases between the two ends. The CDR3 contains 15 residues. In germline, CDR1 is SNHLY, CDR2 FYNNEI. CDR3 nucleotide sequence: TGTGCCAGCAGAAACTACGGGGGGGCTAATGAAAAACTGTTTTTT. This codes for CASRNYGGANEKLFF.

The chain has TRBV29-1 and TRBJ2-1; D is unclear. The germline V gene has CDR1 SQVTM and CDR2 ANQGSEA. Trimming took 4 bases from V and 10 from J, leaving 5 bases between them. The CDR3 has 9 residues. The CDR3 reads CSVGGEQFF. The CDR3 DNA reads TGCAGCGTTGGTGGCGAGCAGTTCTTC.

This clone has only a few counts. The V call is TRBV9, the J call TRBJ2-1; TRBD1 aligns across 7 bases. The CDR3 contains 18 residues. Germline loops: CDR1 SGDLS, CDR2 YYNGEE. The junction had 14 bases not matched to a gene; V was cut back by 4 bases and J by 1 base. The CDR3 protein is CASSQTLGSGGSYNEQFF. DNA of the CDR3: TGTGCCAGCAGCCAAACCCTTGGTTCAGGGGGTTCCTACAATGAGCAGTTCTTC.

The V and J genes are TRBV7-3 and TRBJ1-1; the D gene is possibly TRBD1 (5 bases). The CDR3 is 14 amino acids. CDR1 and CDR2 (germline): SGHTA, FQGTGA. V lost 0 bases to trimming and J lost 3 bases, with 8 bases between them. The chain's CDR3 is CASSLTGGYTEAFF. The CDR3 DNA reads TGTGCCAGCAGCTTAACCGGGGGATACACTGAAGCTTTCTTT.

This chain uses TRBV28 with TRBJ1-5; D is undetermined. V was pared by 6 bases and J by 4 bases, with 7 bases between. The CDR3 is 12 residues long. Germline assignment: CDR1 MDHEN and CDR2 SYDVKM. CDR3 loop: CASSIANQPQHF. In nucleotides, the CDR3 is TGTGCCAGCAGCATAGCAAATCAGCCCCAGCATTTT.

The chain combines TRBV28 with TRBJ1-4; D might be TRBD1 (6 bases). With 6 bases removed from V and 8 bases from J, the gap between germline ends came to 16 bases. This CDR3 is 14 amino acids long. The germline gives CDR1 MDHEN, CDR2 SYDVKM. CDR3 in DNA: TGTGCCAGCAGGGAACAAGGACAGCCCGAAAAACTGTTTTTT. Translated: CASREQGQPEKLFF.

The chain links TRBV10-3 to TRBJ2-1; possibly TRBD2 for D (7 bases). CDR1 and CDR2 (germline): ENHRY, SYGVKD. This CDR3 contains 14 residues. V was shortened by 4 bases and J by 8 bases, with 15 bases between the two germline ends. The chain's CDR3 is CAISVGGGIDEQFF. The CDR3 DNA sequence: TGTGCCATCAGTGTAGGGGGGGGTATAGATGAGCAGTTCTTC.

This clone occurred a few times. CDR3 amino acids: CASSEGRGNQPQHF. The CDR3 nucleotides are TGTGCCAGCAGCGAGGGCAGGGGGAATCAGCCCCAGCATTTT. The chain recombines TRBV9 with TRBJ1-5; 7 bases line up with TRBD1. J gave up 4 bases and V 3 bases, and 4 bases lay outside the gene matches. The germline V gene has CDR1 SGDLS and CDR2 YYNGEE. CDR3 length equals 14 residues.

The chain links TRBV7-8 to TRBJ1-1; maybe TRBD1 (5 bases). Germline V gene sequence: CDR1 SGHVS, CDR2 FQNEAQ. Between the trimmed V and J ends, which lost 5 bases and 2 bases, there was a span of 15 bases. CDR3 size: 15 residues. CDR3 amino acids: CASSLPEGVNTEAFF. The DNA of the CDR3 is TGTGCCAGCAGCCTGCCGGAAGGGGTCAACACTGAAGCTTTCTTT.

The chain employs TRBV6-6 and TRBJ1-2; no firm D call. This CDR3 comprises 12 residues. The V and J ends lost 7 bases and 6 bases respectively, with 12 bases between them. The germline V gene has CDR1 MNHNY and CDR2 SVGAGI (reference sequence). The CDR3 region has the DNA TGTGCCAGCAACCTCGTAGCTGATGGCTACACCTTC. This gives the protein CASNLVADGYTF.

CDR3 in amino acids: CASSQVPGQNYGYTF. The CDR3 coding sequence is TGTGCCAGCAGCCAAGTTCCGGGACAGAACTATGGCTACACCTTC. The genes are TRBV3-1 (or the pseudogene TRBV3-2) and TRBJ1-2; 7 nucleotides agree with TRBD1. After removal of 1 base from V and 2 bases from J, the junction contained 4 bases not matched to a gene. The germline V gene encodes CDR1 LGHDT and CDR2 YNNKEL (reference sequence). This CDR3 has 15 amino acids.

This sequence joins TRBV18 and TRBJ2-2; 8 positions match TRBD2. The junction had 6 bases not matched to a gene; V was cut back by 0 bases and J by 6 bases. Germline CDR1 reads KGHSH; CDR2 reads LQKENI. The CDR3 runs to 16 residues. CDR3 bases: TGTGCCAGCTCACCACCGGCGGGGGGCGGCGCCGGGGAGCTGTTTTTT. Protein sequence: CASSPPAGGGAGELFF.

This clone was seen a single time. The chain combines TRBV11-2 with TRBJ2-5; tentative D call: TRBD1 (6 bases). The ends were cut back, 5 bases at V and 6 bases at J, with 16 bases in the middle. CDR3 length: 14 amino acids. From germline, CDR1 is SGHAT and CDR2 FQNNGV. For the CDR3, the DNA is TGTGCCAGCAGCCCCTGGACAGACGAAAAGACCCAGTACTTC. Translation: CASSPWTDEKTQYF. Full variable domain (rest looked up from reference TRBV11-2 and TRBJ2-5): EAGVAQSPRYKIIEKRQSVAFWCNPISGHATLYWYQQILGQGPKLLIQFQNNGVVDDSQLPKDRFSAERLKGVDSTLKIQPAKLEDSAVYLCASSPWTDEKTQYFGPGTRLLVL.

The V call is TRBV9, the J call TRBJ1-3; D may be TRBD1 (6 bases). Trimming left V 6 bases short and J 0 bases short, with 19 bases between. Germline V CDR1 and CDR2: SGDLS, YYNGEE. This CDR3 is 17 amino acids long. CDR3 DNA sequence: TGTGCCAGCATCAACCGGGACACAAAGAGCTCTGGAAACACCATATATTTT. Its translation: CASINRDTKSSGNTIYF.

The chain links TRBV15 to TRBJ1-2; TRBD1 aligns across 7 bases. The CDR3 extends over 12 amino acids. The germline V gene encodes CDR1 LNHNV and CDR2 YYDKDF (reference sequence). The trim removed 5 bases at V and 4 bases at J, leaving 1 base unmatched. CDR3 region: CATSRDSYGYTF. CDR3 bases: TGTGCCACCAGCCGGGACAGCTATGGCTACACCTTC.

In its sample, this clone was seen once. J is TRBJ1-2 and V is TRBV29-1; D is undetermined. The germline gives CDR1 SQVTM, CDR2 ANQGSEA. The CDR3 length is 12 residues. Deletions cut 4 bases from V and 7 bases from J, with 13 bases between. DNA of the CDR3: TGCAGCGTTGGGGATGAGGGTCTTGGCTACACCTTC. Translated: CSVGDEGLGYTF.

CDR3 sequence (DNA): TGTGCCATCAGTGAGTCGACGGGACTACTAAGCACAGATACGCAGTATTTT. Amino acid sequence: CAISESTGLLSTDTQYF. The chain joins TRBV10-3 to TRBJ2-3; 7 positions match TRBD2. The CDR3 extends over 17 amino acids. Trimming at V came to 0 bases and at J to 0 bases, leaving 6 bases not matched to a gene. Germline CDR1 ENHRY, CDR2 SYGVKD.

This chain uses TRBV6-6 with TRBJ2-4, with 8 bases identical to TRBD2. This CDR3 has 15 residues. From germline, CDR1 is MNHNY and CDR2 SVGAGI (reference sequence). Trimming removed 7 bases from V and 10 bases from J; junction bases left unmatched: 15. The CDR3 DNA follows: TGTGCCAGCACGGGGAGCGGGGGTCAACGAGGGATTCAGTACTTC. It codes for CASTGSGGQRGIQYF.

In regard to this clone: Other DNA variants within this sample encode the same CDR3. This chain uses TRBV12-3 or TRBV12-4 with TRBJ1-3; unclear D gene. Trimming removed 2 bases from V and 4 bases from J, with 3 bases in between. CDR3 size: 12 residues. The CDR3 region is CASSLSGNTIYF. CDR3 in DNA: TGTGCCAGCAGTTTATCAGGAAACACCATATATTTT.

This clone showed up just a few times. The chain recombines TRBV6-6 with TRBJ1-2; D perhaps matches TRBD1 (5 bases). The germline gives CDR1 MNHNY, CDR2 SVGAGI (reference sequence). The V gene lost 2 bases and the J gene lost 3 bases, with 13 bases spanning the gap. This CDR3 has 15 amino acids. The DNA for the CDR3 is TGTGCCAGCAGTTACATGAGGGGAGGAGACTATGGCTACACCTTC. Amino acids: CASSYMRGGDYGYTF.

This sequence joins TRBV7-2 and TRBJ2-7; TRBD2 matches at 12 bases. This CDR3 has 19 amino acids. The trim removed 5 bases at V and 3 bases at J, leaving 17 bases unmatched. Per germline, CDR1 SGHTA and CDR2 FQGNSA. CDR3 in DNA: TGTGCCAGCAGCCCAATGGGGCCACTAGCGGGGGGCCGCGACTACGAGCAGTACGTC. It specifies CASSPMGPLAGGRDYEQYV.

The rearrangement uses TRBV19 and TRBJ2-7, with D uncertain. The V and J ends lost 4 bases and 6 bases respectively, with 13 bases between them. Germline lookup yields CDR1 LNHDA and CDR2 SQIVND (reference sequence). The CDR3 totals 13 residues. CDR3 residues: CASSTIPGSEQYF. The DNA for the CDR3 is TGTGCCAGTAGTACCATTCCCGGGTCCGAGCAGTACTTC.

The V and J genes are TRBV15 and TRBJ1-5; 8 bases map to TRBD1. Germline trimming cut 5 bases from V and 7 bases from J; bases unmatched to any gene: 4. The CDR3 runs to 13 residues. The germline V gene encodes CDR1 LNHNV and CDR2 YYDKDF (reference sequence). CDR3: CATSDRGGQPQHF. The CDR3, as DNA: TGTGCCACCAGCGACAGGGGAGGACAGCCCCAGCATTTT. The full variable domain, rest sourced from reference TRBV15 and TRBJ1-5, is DAMVIQNPRYQVTQFGKPVTLSCSQTLNHNVMYWYQQKSSQAPKLLFHYYDKDFNNEADTPDNFQSRRPNTSFCFLDIRSPGLGDTAMYLCATSDRGGQPQHFGDGTRLSIL.

This rearrangement joins TRBV28 to TRBJ2-1, with 9 positions matching TRBD1. The V and J ends lost 4 bases and 5 bases, in that order; junction bases with no gene match: 3. Germline V lookup: CDR1 MDHEN, CDR2 SYDVKM. This CDR3 has 14 residues. CDR3: CASSSGTGNNEQFF. As DNA, the CDR3 is TGTGCCAGCAGTTCAGGGACAGGGAACAATGAGCAGTTCTTC.

V is TRBV3-1 (or the pseudogene TRBV3-2) and J is TRBJ2-5; maybe TRBD2 (6 bases). This CDR3 is built from 14 residues. Germline CDR1 is LGHDT and CDR2 is YNNKEL (reference sequence). V was cut by 2 bases and J by 0 bases, with 7 bases left in between. The CDR3 nucleotides read TGTGCCAGCAGCCAACGGGGGTACCAAGAGACCCAGTACTTC. It encodes CASSQRGYQETQYF.

This clone was seen a few times. The rearrangement joins TRBV10-3 to TRBJ1-3; possible D gene TRBD1, 6 bases. The CDR3 loop spans 18 amino acids. V gave up 2 bases and J gave up 5 bases, with 22 bases separating them. Germline V gene data show CDR1 as ENHRY and CDR2 as SYGVKD. The CDR3 DNA sequence: TGTGCCATCAGTGAGACGACCCGGGACAAGGGCGGACGAAACACCATATATTTT. Its translation is CAISETTRDKGGRNTIYF.

V and J are TRBV6-2 or TRBV6-3 and TRBJ2-3; tentative D call: TRBD2 (5 bases). The V gene lost 6 bases and the J gene lost 8 bases, with 21 bases spanning the gap. The germline V gene has CDR1 MNHEY and CDR2 SVGEGT. This CDR3 has 15 residues. In nucleotides, the CDR3 is TGTGCCAGCAGACCTGGACTGCACCTAAGCGGTACGCAGTATTTT. It specifies CASRPGLHLSGTQYF.